Following are 18 T cell receptor beta chains from one sample sequenced in a study of T cell clonality in common variable immunodeficiency. Sequencing was performed with immunoSEQ multiplex PCR; in TCRdb, only in-frame clones are kept and a portion is missing. The sample holds under 60,000 clones, and no clone turns up only once. Sequencing used peripheral blood mononuclear cells. The receptors shown here come from a person aged 18 to 70 in good health.

This clone occurred many times. The CDR3 is cut off 3 residues early in the read; its end comes from the germline J gene. The J gene is TRBJ2-5, the V gene TRBV20-1; D remains unclear. The V end lost 0 bases, the J end lost 5 bases, and 7 bases lay between the germline ends. Germline CDR1 and CDR2: DFQATT and SNEGSKA (reference sequence). The CDR3 consists of 12 residues. The CDR3: CSARDARETQYF. The covered CDR3 bases are TGCAGTGCTAGAGATGCTCGGGAGACC.

This clone showed up many times. Read data end 3 residues before the CDR3 end; the end is taken from the germline J gene. The chain uses TRBV14 and TRBJ2-2; maybe TRBD1 (6 bases). CDR3 size: 16 residues. Germline-derived CDR1 and CDR2 are SGHDN and FVKESK. V was shortened by 2 bases and J by 0 bases, with 10 bases between the two germline ends. The CDR3 here is CASSQNGQTNTGELFF. CDR3 DNA (partial): TGTGCCAGCAGCCAAAACGGACAGACGAACACCGGGGAG.

This clone was recorded many times. The DNA ends 3 residues before the CDR3 does, and the rest of the CDR3 is filled in from the germline J gene. The chain joins TRBV10-3 to TRBJ2-3; 8 nucleotides agree with TRBD1. The CDR3 runs 16 residues. Germline lookup yields CDR1 ENHRY and CDR2 SYGVKD. V was pared by 0 bases and J by 1 base, with 3 bases of the junction left unmatched. CDR3 bases read: TGTGCCATCAGTGAGTCCCCGGGACAGGGCACAGATACG. As protein: CAISESPGQGTDT. The whole CDR3 reads CAISESPGQGTDTQYF.

This clone was seen ten or more times. The CDR3 goes on 3 residues after the read ends, and that part is filled in from the germline J gene. V gene TRBV19 combines with J gene TRBJ1-2, with D hard to call. V shed 0 bases and J shed 3 bases, with 5 bases lying between them. Germline CDR1 reads LNHDA; CDR2 reads SQIVND (reference sequence). The CDR3 contains 13 residues. Partial CDR3 DNA: TGTGCCAGTAGTATAGATACGGACTATGGC. Translated: CASSIDTDYG. The entire CDR3 reads CASSIDTDYGYTF. Supplemented by reference TRBV19 and TRBJ1-2, the full variable domain reads DGGITQSPKYLFRKEGQNVTLSCEQNLNHDAMYWYRQDPGQGLRLIYYSQIVNDFQKGDIAEGYSVSREKKESFPLTVTSAQKNPTAFYLCASSIDTDYGYTFGSGTRLTVV.

This clone was picked up many times. With the read ending 3 residues before the CDR3 end, the germline J gene is used to fill in that end. V gene TRBV7-8 combines with J gene TRBJ1-5, with TRBD1 matching 10 bases. Trimming at V came to 10 bases and at J to 0 bases, leaving 15 bases not matched to a gene. CDR1 and CDR2 (germline): SGHVS, FQNEAQ. This CDR3 has 18 amino acids. The CDR3 loop reads CANPPGQGPRISNQPQHF. CDR3 DNA, as far as it was read: TGTGCCAACCCCCCGGGACAGGGGCCAAGAATTAGCAATCAGCCC.

This clone showed up many times. The sequence runs out 3 residues before the end of the CDR3; the remainder is reconstructed from the germline J gene. This chain joins TRBV18 and TRBJ2-7, with TRBD1 matching 7 bases. This CDR3 is 15 amino acids long. J lost 5 bases, V lost 3 bases, and 10 bases had no gene match. From germline, CDR1 is KGHSH and CDR2 LQKENI. CDR3 in amino acids: CASSPSSDRVDEQYF. CDR3 DNA (partial): TGTGCCAGCTCACCTTCTTCCGACAGGGTAGACGAG.

This clone showed up many times. The read stops 3 residues short of the end of the CDR3; the missing end is completed from the germline J gene. The J gene is TRBJ2-4, the V gene TRBV5-1, with 7 bases aligning to TRBD1. This CDR3 region has 18 residues. The V gene end was trimmed by 1 base and the J gene end by 0 bases; junction bases not matched to a gene: 10. CDR1 is SGHRS, CDR2 YFSETQ, per germline. CDR3 loop: CASSLSGQVPLAKNIQYF. The CDR3 DNA, read in part, is TGCGCCAGCAGCTTGAGCGGACAGGTGCCTCTAGCCAAAAACATT.

This clone was picked up many times. The read falls 3 residues short of the CDR3 end, and the missing part is taken from the germline J gene. The J gene is TRBJ2-7, the V gene TRBV10-3, with 9 bases aligning to TRBD1. The trim removed 8 bases at V and 3 bases at J, leaving 8 bases unmatched. Germline loops: CDR1 ENHRY, CDR2 SYGVKD. The CDR3 is made up of 14 amino acids. CDR3 bases read: TGTGCCATCGTCCCGGGACAGGGAAACTACGAG. As protein: CAIVPGQGNYE. In full, the CDR3 reads CAIVPGQGNYEQYF.

This clone was seen ten or more times. The CDR3 goes on 3 residues after the read ends, and that part is filled in from the germline J gene. The genes are TRBV24-1 and TRBJ2-3; D possibly corresponds to TRBD2 (5 bases). The CDR3 is 13 amino acids. The germline gives CDR1 KGHDR, CDR2 SFDVKD. The sequenced part of the CDR3 DNA is TGTGCCACCAGTGATCGGACGCCGGGGACG. It specifies CATSDRTPGT. The complete CDR3 reads CATSDRTPGTQYF.

Many counts were recorded for this clone. The CDR3 end lies 3 residues beyond the end of the read and is filled in from the germline J gene. The chain combines TRBV20-1 with TRBJ2-3; TRBD1 matches 9 bases. The V and J ends lost 5 bases and 4 bases, in that order; junction bases with no gene match: 4. The germline CDR1 and CDR2 sequences are DFQATT and SNEGSKA (reference sequence). The CDR3 spans 13 residues. The CDR3 sequence is CSAAGQGADTQYF. The DNA read from the CDR3 is TGCAGTGCTGCGGGACAGGGTGCAGATACG.

In its sample, this clone was seen many times. Read sequence stops 3 residues before the CDR3 end, and the germline J gene provides the missing end. The chain combines TRBV7-6 with TRBJ1-4, with 9 bases lining up with TRBD1. V lost 0 bases and J lost 5; bases outside the gene matches: 7. Germline CDR1 is SGHVS and CDR2 is FNYEAQ. The length of the CDR3 is 17 residues. CDR3 residues: CASSLALFGTGNEKLFF. Partial CDR3 DNA: TGTGCCAGCAGCTTAGCGTTATTCGGGACAGGGAATGAAAAA.

In this sample, this clone turned up many times. The DNA ends 3 residues before the CDR3 does, and the rest of the CDR3 is filled in from the germline J gene. The chain links TRBV13 to TRBJ2-1; 7 nucleotides align to TRBD2. Germline values: CDR1 PRHDT, CDR2 FYEKMQ (reference sequence). The V gene end was trimmed by 0 bases and the J gene end by 5 bases; junction bases not matched to a gene: 4. The CDR3 loop spans 15 amino acids. The CDR3 sequence: CASSLGLAEDNEQFF. CDR3 DNA, as far as it was read: TGTGCCAGCAGCTTAGGGCTAGCGGAGGACAATGAG.

This clone was counted ten times or more. The read comes to an end 3 residues before the CDR3 does, leaving the germline J gene to fill in the end. The chain recombines TRBV18 with TRBJ2-1, with D perhaps TRBD1 (7 bases). Germline-derived CDR1 and CDR2 are KGHSH and LQKENI. V was pared by 5 bases and J by 3 bases, with 14 bases between. The CDR3 runs 15 residues. CDR3 loop: CASSNRGGNYNEQFF. Incomplete CDR3 DNA: TGTGCCAGCTCAAACAGGGGAGGTAACTACAATGAG.

This clone has a count of ten or more. The read is 3 residues too short to cover the CDR3 end, so that end is filled in from the germline J gene. The rearrangement joins TRBV5-1 to TRBJ2-7; weak D call: TRBD2 (7 bases). Per germline, CDR1 SGHRS and CDR2 YFSETQ. Trimming took off 1 base at V and 0 bases at J, with 17 bases between the two ends. The CDR3 consists of 17 residues. The CDR3 reads CASSLTGGGKSSYEQYF. Incomplete CDR3 DNA: TGCGCCAGCAGCTTGACGGGGGGCGGGAAGAGCTCCTACGAG.

Note on this clone: The read halts 3 residues ahead of the CDR3 end, with the missing end drawn from the germline J gene. J is TRBJ2-7 and V is TRBV7-6; 14 bases line up with TRBD2. CDR3 length: 18 residues. V lost 5 bases to trimming and J lost 0 bases; unmatched junction nucleotides: 9. CDR1 and CDR2 (germline): SGHVS, FNYEAQ. CDR3 in amino acids: CASSQGTSGGLGSYEQYF. The DNA read from the CDR3 is TGTGCCAGCAGCCAGGGGACTAGCGGGGGCCTTGGCTCCTACGAG.

At least ten counts were recorded for this clone. Sequencing ends 3 residues short of the CDR3 end; the germline J gene provides the rest. V usage is TRBV2 and J usage is TRBJ2-7; the D is unclear. V lost 10 bases and J lost 0, with 10 bases in between. Germline CDR1 is SNHLY and CDR2 is FYNNEI. The CDR3 extends over 12 amino acids. CDR3 protein: CATSPPSYEQYF. The CDR3 DNA, read in part, is TGTGCCACCTCCCCCCCCTCCTACGAG. The complete variable domain, with remaining parts taken from reference TRBV2 and TRBJ2-7, reads EPEVTQTPSHQVTQMGQEVILRCVPISNHLYFYWYRQILGQKVEFLVSFYNNEISEKSEIFDDQFSVERPDGSNFTLKIRSTKLEDSAMYFCATSPPSYEQYFGPGTRLTVT.

This clone came up a few times. The CDR3 goes on 3 residues after the read ends, and that part is filled in from the germline J gene. This chain links TRBV18 with TRBJ2-7; no clear D gene. The length of the CDR3 is 20 residues. In germline, CDR1 is KGHSH, CDR2 LQKENI. Trimming shortened V by 2 bases and J by 2 bases, and 28 bases separated the two germline ends. The CDR3 loop is CASSPTAISPGPSPPYEQYF. Partial CDR3 DNA: TGTGCCAGCTCACCAACCGCTATCTCTCCGGGTCCCTCCCCTCCCTACGAG.

This clone appeared many times. Read sequence stops 3 residues before the CDR3 end, and the germline J gene provides the missing end. The rearrangement joins TRBV14 to TRBJ2-5; a weak D match, TRBD1 (6 bases). Germline lookup yields CDR1 SGHDN and CDR2 FVKESK. The CDR3 extends over 14 amino acids. The V gene lost 2 bases and the J gene lost 5 bases, with 12 bases spanning the gap. CDR3 protein: CASSQPTGFETQYF. Incomplete CDR3 DNA: TGTGCCAGCAGCCAACCTACAGGGTTTGAGACC. The full variable domain, completed using reference TRBV14 and TRBJ2-5, is EAGVTQFPSHSVIEKGQTVTLRCDPISGHDNLYWYRRVMGKEIKFLLHFVKESKQDESGMPNNRFLAERTGGTYSTLKVQPAELEDSGVYFCASSQPTGFETQYFGPGTRLLVL.